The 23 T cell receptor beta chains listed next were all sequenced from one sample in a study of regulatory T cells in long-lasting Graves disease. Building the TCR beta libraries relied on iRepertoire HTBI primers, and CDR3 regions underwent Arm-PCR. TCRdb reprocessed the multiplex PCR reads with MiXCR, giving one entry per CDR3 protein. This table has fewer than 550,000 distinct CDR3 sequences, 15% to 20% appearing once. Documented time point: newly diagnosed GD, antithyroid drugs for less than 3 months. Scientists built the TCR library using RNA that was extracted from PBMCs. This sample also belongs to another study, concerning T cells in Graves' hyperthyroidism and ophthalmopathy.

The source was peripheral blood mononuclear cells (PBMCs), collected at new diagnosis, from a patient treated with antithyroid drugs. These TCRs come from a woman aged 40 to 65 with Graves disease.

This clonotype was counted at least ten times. CDR3 protein: CASSLVRRTTPLSTDTQYF. As DNA, the CDR3 is TGTGCCAGCAGCTTAGTTCGTAGAACGACGCCGCTTAGCACAGATACGCAGTATTTT. The chain links TRBV7-6 to TRBJ2-3; the D is unclear. Germline V gives CDR1 SGHVS, CDR2 FNYEAQ. The length of the CDR3 is 19 residues. V was pared by 1 base and J by 0 bases, with 20 bases between.

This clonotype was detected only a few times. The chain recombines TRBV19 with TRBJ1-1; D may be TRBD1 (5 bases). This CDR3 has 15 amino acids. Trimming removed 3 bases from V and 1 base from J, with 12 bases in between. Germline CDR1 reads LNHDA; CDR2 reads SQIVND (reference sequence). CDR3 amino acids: CASSMSLQGNTEAFF. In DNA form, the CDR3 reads TGTGCCAGTAGTATGTCTCTCCAGGGGAACACTGAAGCTTTCTTT.

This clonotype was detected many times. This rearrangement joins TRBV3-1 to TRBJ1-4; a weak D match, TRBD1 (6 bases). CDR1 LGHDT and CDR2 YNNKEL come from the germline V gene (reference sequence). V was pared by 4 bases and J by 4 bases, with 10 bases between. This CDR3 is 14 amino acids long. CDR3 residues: CASSPRGGNEKLFF. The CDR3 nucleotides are TGTGCCAGCAGCCCACGAGGGGGTAATGAAAAACTGTTTTTT.

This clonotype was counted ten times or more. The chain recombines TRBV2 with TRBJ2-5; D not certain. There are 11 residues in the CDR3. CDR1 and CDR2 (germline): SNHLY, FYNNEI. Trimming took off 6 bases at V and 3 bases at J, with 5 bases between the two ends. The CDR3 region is CASRGEETQYF. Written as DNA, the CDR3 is TGTGCCAGCAGGGGCGAAGAGACCCAGTACTTC.

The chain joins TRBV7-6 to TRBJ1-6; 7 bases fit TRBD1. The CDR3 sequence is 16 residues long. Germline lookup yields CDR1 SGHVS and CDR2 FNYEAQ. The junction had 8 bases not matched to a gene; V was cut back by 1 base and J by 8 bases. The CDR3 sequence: CASSLGPRGVDSPLHF. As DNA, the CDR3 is TGTGCCAGCAGCTTAGGCCCCAGGGGGGTGGATTCACCCCTCCACTTT.

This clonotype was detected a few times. The DNA of the CDR3 is TGTGCCTGGAGTGTAGGGTTTACCCCAGGAAACACCATATATTTT. The encoded protein is CAWSVGFTPGNTIYF. This chain uses TRBV30 with TRBJ1-3; D not resolved. Germline V gene lookup returns CDR1 GTSNPN and CDR2 SVGIG (reference sequence). Trimming cost V 0 bases and J 4 bases, with 13 bases left between them. The CDR3 is made up of 15 amino acids.

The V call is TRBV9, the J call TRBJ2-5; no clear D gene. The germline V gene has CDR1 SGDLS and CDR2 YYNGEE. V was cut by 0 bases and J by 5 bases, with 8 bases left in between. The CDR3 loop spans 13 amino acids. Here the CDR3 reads CASSVVPEETQYF. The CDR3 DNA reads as TGTGCCAGCAGCGTAGTTCCAGAGGAGACCCAGTACTTC.

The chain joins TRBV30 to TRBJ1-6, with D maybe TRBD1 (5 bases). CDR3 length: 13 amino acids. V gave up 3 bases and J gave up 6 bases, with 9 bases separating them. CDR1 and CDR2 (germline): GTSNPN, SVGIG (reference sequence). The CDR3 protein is CAWSPGGNSPLHF. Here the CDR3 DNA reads TGTGCCTGGAGCCCCGGGGGTAATTCACCCCTCCACTTT.

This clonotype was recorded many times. In DNA, the CDR3 is TGTGCCAGTAGTATAGTGGTAATGACTGGGACCTACACCTTC. Protein: CASSIVVMTGTYTF. V and J are TRBV19 and TRBJ1-2, with D possibly being TRBD1 (5 bases). Germline-derived CDR1 and CDR2 are LNHDA and SQIVND (reference sequence). V was shortened by 1 base and J by 10 bases, with 16 bases between the two germline ends. This CDR3 is built from 14 residues. Full variable domain (missing parts from reference TRBV19 and TRBJ1-2): DGGITQSPKYLFRKEGQNVTLSCEQNLNHDAMYWYRQDPGQGLRLIYYSQIVNDFQKGDIAEGYSVSREKKESFPLTVTSAQKNPTAFYLCASSIVVMTGTYTFGSGTRLTVV.

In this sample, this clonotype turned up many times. CDR3: CASSFGTGLTEAFF. CDR3 DNA: TGTGCCAGCAGTTTTGGGACAGGGCTCACTGAAGCTTTCTTT. The rearrangement links TRBV5-6 to TRBJ1-1; 9 bases are a match to TRBD1. V lost 5 bases, J lost 4 bases, and 6 bases stayed unmatched. The CDR3 consists of 14 residues. CDR1 SGHDT and CDR2 YYEEEE come from the germline V gene.

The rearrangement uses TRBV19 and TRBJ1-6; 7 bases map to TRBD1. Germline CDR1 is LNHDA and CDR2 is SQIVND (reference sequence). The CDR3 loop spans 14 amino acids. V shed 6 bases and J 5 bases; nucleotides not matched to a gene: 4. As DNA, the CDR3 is TGTGCCAGTAGCACGACAGGGAATAATTCACCCCTCCACTTT. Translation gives CASSTTGNNSPLHF.

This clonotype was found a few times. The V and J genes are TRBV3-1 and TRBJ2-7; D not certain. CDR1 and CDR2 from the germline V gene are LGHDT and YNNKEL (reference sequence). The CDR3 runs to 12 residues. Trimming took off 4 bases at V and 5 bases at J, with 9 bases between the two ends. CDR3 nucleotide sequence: TGTGCCAGCAGCCGGGTGGTGCACGAGCAGTACTTC. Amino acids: CASSRVVHEQYF.

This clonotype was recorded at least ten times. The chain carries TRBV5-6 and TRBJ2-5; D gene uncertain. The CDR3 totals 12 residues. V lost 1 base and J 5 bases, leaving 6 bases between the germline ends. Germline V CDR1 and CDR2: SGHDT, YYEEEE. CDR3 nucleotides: TGTGCCAGCAGCTTGAGGGTGGAGACCCAGTACTTC. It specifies CASSLRVETQYF.

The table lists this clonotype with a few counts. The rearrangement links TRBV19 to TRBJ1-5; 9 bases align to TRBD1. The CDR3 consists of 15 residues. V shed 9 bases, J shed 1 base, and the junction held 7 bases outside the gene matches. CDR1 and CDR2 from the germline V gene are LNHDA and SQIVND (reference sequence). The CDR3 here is CASRDRVGSNQPQHF. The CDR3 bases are TGTGCCAGCCGGGACAGGGTAGGGAGCAATCAGCCCCAGCATTTT.

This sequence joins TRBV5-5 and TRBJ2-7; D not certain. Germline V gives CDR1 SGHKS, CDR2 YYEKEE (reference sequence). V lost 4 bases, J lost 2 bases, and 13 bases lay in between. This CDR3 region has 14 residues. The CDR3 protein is CASSPTVGPYEQYF. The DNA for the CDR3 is TGTGCCAGCAGCCCCACGGTTGGACCCTACGAGCAGTACTTC. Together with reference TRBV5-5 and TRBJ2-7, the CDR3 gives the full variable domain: DAGVTQSPTHLIKTRGQQVTLRCSPISGHKSVSWYQQVLGQGPQFIFQYYEKEERGRGNFPDRFSARQFPNYSSELNVNALLLGDSALYLCASSPTVGPYEQYFGPGTRLTVT.

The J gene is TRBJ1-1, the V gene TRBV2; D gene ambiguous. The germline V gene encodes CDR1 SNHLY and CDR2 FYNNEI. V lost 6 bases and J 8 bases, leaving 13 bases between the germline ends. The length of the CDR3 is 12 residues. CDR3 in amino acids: CASRAGPVEAFF. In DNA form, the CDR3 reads TGTGCCAGCAGGGCCGGACCGGTAGAAGCTTTCTTT.

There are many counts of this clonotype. In DNA, the CDR3 is TGTGCCATTTCAGGGGTCGGCGGTACCAAAAACATTCAGTACTTC. Its protein product is CAISGVGGTKNIQYF. The V and J genes are TRBV2 and TRBJ2-4; D may be TRBD1 (6 bases). Germline values: CDR1 SNHLY, CDR2 FYNNEI. The V end was cut by 10 bases, the J end by 2 bases, with 18 bases between. This CDR3 spans 15 amino acids. The whole variable domain, remainder taken from reference TRBV2 and TRBJ2-4, is EPEVTQTPSHQVTQMGQEVILRCVPISNHLYFYWYRQILGQKVEFLVSFYNNEISEKSEIFDDQFSVERPDGSNFTLKIRSTKLEDSAMYFCAISGVGGTKNIQYFGAGTRLSVL.

In DNA, the CDR3 is TGTGCCAGCAGAATCCGGGACCAAAATTCACCCCTCCACTTT. Its protein is CASRIRDQNSPLHF. The V call is TRBV2, the J call TRBJ1-6; maybe TRBD1 (5 bases). The CDR3 has 14 amino acids. The germline V gene has CDR1 SNHLY and CDR2 FYNNEI. V lost 6 bases and J lost 7, with 13 bases in between.

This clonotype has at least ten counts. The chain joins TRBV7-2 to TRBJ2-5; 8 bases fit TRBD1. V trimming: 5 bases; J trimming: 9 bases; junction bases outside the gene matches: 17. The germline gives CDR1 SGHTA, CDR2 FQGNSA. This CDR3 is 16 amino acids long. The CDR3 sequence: CASSQMAGGARFPQYF. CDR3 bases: TGTGCCAGCAGCCAAATGGCAGGGGGCGCGAGATTTCCCCAGTACTTC.

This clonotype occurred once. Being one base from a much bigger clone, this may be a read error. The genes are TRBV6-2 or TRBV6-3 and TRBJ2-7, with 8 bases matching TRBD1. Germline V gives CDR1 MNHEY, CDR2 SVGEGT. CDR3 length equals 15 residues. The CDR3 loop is CASSTGTGLSYEQCF. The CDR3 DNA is TGTGCCAGCAGTACCGGGACAGGACTCTCCTACGAGCAGTGCTTC.

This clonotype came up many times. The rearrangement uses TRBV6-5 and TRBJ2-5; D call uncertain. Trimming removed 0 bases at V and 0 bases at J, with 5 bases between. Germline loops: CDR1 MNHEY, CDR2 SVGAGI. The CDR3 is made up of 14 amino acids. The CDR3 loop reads CASSYSGYQETQYF. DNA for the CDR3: TGTGCCAGCAGTTACTCAGGATACCAAGAGACCCAGTACTTC.

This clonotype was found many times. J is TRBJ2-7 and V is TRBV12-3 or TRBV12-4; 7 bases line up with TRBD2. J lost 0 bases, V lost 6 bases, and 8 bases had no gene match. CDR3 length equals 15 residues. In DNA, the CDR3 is TGTGCCAGCAGGCGAAGCGGGGTAAGCTCCTACGAGCAGTACTTC. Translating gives CASRRSGVSSYEQYF.

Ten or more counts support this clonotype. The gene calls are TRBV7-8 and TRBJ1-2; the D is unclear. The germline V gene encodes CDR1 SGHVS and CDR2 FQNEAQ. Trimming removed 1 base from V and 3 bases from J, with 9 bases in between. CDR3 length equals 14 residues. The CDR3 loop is CASSLEGRDYGYTF. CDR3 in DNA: TGTGCCAGCAGCTTAGAGGGTAGGGACTATGGCTACACCTTC.